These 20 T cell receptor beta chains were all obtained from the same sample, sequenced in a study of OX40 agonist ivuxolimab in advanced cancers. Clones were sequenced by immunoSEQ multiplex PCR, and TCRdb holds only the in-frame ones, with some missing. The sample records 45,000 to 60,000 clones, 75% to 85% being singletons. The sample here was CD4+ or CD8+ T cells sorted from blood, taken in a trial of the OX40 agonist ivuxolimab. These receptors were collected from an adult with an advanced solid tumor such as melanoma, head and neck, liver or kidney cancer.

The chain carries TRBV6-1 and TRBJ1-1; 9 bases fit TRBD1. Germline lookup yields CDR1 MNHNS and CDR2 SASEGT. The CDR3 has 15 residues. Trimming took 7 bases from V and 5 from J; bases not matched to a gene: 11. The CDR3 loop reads CASITGGARGTEAFF. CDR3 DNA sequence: TGTGCCAGCATCACAGGGGGCGCAAGGGGAACTGAAGCTTTCTTT.

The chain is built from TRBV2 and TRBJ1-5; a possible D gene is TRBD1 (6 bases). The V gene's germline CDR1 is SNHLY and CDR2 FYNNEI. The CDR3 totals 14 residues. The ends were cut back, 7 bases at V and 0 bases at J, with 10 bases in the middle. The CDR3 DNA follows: TGTGCCAGCAAGGACAGTCATAGCAATCAGCCCCAGCATTTT. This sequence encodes CASKDSHSNQPQHF.

CDR3 nucleotide sequence: TGTGCCAGCAGCCCTAAAGTCTTCACTGAAGCTTTCTTT. Encoded protein: CASSPKVFTEAFF. The chain has TRBV6-1 and TRBJ1-1; D is ambiguous. Germline CDR1 reads MNHNS; CDR2 reads SASEGT. V was clipped by 6 bases and J by 4 bases, with 12 bases between them. This CDR3 contains 13 residues.

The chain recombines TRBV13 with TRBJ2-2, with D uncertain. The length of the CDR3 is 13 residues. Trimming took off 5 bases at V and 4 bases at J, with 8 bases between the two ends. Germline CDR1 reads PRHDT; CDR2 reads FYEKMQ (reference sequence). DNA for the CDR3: TGTGCCAGCAGCCCCCAATTCACCGGGGAGCTGTTTTTT. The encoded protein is CASSPQFTGELFF.

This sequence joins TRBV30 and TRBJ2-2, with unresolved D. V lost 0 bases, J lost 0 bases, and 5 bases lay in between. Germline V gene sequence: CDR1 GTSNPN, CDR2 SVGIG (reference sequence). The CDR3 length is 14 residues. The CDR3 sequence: CAWSVGSNTGELFF. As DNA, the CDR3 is TGTGCCTGGAGTGTAGGGTCGAACACCGGGGAGCTGTTTTTT. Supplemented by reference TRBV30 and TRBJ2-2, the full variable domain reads SQTIHQWPATLVQPVGSPLSLECTVEGTSNPNLYWYRQAAGRGLQLLFYSVGIGQISSEVPQNLSASRPQDRQFILSSKKLLLSDSGFYLCAWSVGSNTGELFFGEGSRLTVL.

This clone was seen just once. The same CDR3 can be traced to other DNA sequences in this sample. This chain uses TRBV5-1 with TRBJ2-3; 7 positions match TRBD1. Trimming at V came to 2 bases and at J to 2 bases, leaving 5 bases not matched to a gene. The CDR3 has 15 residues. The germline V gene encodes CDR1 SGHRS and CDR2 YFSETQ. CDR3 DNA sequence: TGCGCCAGCAGCTTATCCGGGACAGACACAGATACGCAGTATTTT. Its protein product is CASSLSGTDTDTQYF.

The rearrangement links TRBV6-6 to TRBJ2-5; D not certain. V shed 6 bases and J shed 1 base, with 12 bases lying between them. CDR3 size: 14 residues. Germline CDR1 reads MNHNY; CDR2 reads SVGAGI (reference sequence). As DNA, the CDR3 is TGTGCCAGCAGAGTTTCCCTTTCCCAAGAGACCCAGTACTTC. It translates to CASRVSLSQETQYF.

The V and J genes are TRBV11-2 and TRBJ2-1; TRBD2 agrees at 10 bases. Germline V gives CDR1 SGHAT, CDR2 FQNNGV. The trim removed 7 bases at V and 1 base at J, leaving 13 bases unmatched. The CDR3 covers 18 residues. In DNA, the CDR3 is TGTGCCAGCAAACTAAGCTCTCTAGCGGGAGCGTCCTACAATGAGCAGTTCTTC. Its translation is CASKLSSLAGASYNEQFF.

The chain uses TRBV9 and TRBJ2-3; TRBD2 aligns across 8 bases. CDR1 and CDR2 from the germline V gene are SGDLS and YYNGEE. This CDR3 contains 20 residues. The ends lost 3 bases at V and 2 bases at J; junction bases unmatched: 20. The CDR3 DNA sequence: TGTGCCAGCAGCGCCGGAGGCGGGGGGAGGCCTTGGGGTCACACAGATACGCAGTATTTT. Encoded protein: CASSAGGGGRPWGHTDTQYF.

The CDR3 reads CASSLVGLGGNTIYF. In nucleotides, the CDR3 is TGTGCCAGCAGCCTAGTCGGGCTCGGCGGAAACACCATATATTTT. V usage is TRBV11-2 and J usage is TRBJ1-3; D not certain. CDR1 and CDR2 from the germline V gene are SGHAT and FQNNGV. With 5 bases removed from V and 4 bases from J, the gap between germline ends came to 15 bases. There are 15 residues in the CDR3. The full variable domain, its missing parts supplied by reference TRBV11-2 and TRBJ1-3, is EAGVAQSPRYKIIEKRQSVAFWCNPISGHATLYWYQQILGQGPKLLIQFQNNGVVDDSQLPKDRFSAERLKGVDSTLKIQPAKLEDSAVYLCASSLVGLGGNTIYFGEGSWLTVV.

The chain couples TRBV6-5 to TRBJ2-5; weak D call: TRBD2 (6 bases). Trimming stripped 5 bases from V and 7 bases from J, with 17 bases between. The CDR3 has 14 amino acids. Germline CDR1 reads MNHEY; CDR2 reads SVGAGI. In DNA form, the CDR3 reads TGTGCCAGCAGTGCGGGGCGGGGTCGAGGGACCCAGTACTTC. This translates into CASSAGRGRGTQYF.

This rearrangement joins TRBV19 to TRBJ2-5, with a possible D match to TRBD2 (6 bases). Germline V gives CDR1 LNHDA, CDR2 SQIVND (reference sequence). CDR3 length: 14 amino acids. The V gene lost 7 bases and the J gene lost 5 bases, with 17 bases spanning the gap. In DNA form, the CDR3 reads TGTGCCAGTAAAATGAGGGGCGGGAAGGAGACCCAGTACTTC. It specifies CASKMRGGKETQYF. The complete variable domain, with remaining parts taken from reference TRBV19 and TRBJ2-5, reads DGGITQSPKYLFRKEGQNVTLSCEQNLNHDAMYWYRQDPGQGLRLIYYSQIVNDFQKGDIAEGYSVSREKKESFPLTVTSAQKNPTAFYLCASKMRGGKETQYFGPGTRLLVL.

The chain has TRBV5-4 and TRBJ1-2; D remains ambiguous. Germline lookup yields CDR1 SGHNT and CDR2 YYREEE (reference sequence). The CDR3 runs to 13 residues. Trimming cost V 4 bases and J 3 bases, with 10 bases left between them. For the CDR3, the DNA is TGTGCCAGCAGCGACGGAAGCGACTATGGCTACACCTTC. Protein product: CASSDGSDYGYTF.

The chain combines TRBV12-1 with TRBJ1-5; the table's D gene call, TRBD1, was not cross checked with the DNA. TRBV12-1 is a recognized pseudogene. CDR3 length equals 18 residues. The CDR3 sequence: CASSKHKTGKVSNQPQHF. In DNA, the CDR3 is TGTGCCAGCAGCAAACACAAGACAGGGAAGGTCAGCAATCAGCCCCAGCATTTT.

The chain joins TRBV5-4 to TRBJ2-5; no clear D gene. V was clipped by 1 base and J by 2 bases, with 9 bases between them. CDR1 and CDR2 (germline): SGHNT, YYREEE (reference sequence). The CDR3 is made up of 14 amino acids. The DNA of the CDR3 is TGTGCCAGCAGCTTGTCCTCCAGTCAAGAGACCCAGTACTTC. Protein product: CASSLSSSQETQYF.

This chain's CDR3 is CASSPTGSYEQYF. CDR3 bases: TGTGCCAGCAGTCCGACAGGATCCTACGAGCAGTACTTC. V and J are TRBV6-5 and TRBJ2-7; D may be TRBD1 (6 bases). V lost 5 bases and J 1 base, leaving 9 bases between the germline ends. The CDR3 totals 13 residues. Germline loops: CDR1 MNHEY, CDR2 SVGAGI.

The CDR3 DNA follows: TGTGCCAGCAGCAAAGTGCGCGAGGGGCGGAACACTGAAGCTTTCTTT. Translation gives CASSKVREGRNTEAFF. The chain couples TRBV21-1 to TRBJ1-1. TRBV21-1 is termed a pseudogene. The CDR3 covers 16 residues.

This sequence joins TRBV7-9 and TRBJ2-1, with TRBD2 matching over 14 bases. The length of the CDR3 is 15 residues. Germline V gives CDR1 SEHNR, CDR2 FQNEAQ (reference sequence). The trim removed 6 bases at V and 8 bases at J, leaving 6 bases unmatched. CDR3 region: CASRKGTSGSYEQFF. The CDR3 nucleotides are TGTGCCAGCAGGAAAGGGACTAGCGGGAGCTATGAGCAGTTCTTC.

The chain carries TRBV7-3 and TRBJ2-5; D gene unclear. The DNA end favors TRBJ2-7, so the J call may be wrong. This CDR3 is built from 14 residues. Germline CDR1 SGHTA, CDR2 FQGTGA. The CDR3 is CASSVGRVVYEQYF. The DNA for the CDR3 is TGTGCCAGCAGCGTAGGACGGGTCGTCTACGAGCAGTACTTC.

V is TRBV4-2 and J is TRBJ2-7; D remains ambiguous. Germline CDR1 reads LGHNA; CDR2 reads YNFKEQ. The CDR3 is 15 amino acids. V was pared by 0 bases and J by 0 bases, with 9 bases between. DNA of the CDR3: TGTGCCAGCAGCCAAGATAAGAGCATCTCCTACGAGCAGTACTTC. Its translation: CASSQDKSISYEQYF.